These 29 T cell receptor beta chains came from one sample sequenced in a study of blood T cell repertoires in COVID-19. Profiling relied on immunoSEQ multiplex PCR, and the TCRdb table lists in-frame clones only, not all of them. The sample consists of 130,000 or so clones, around nine tenths of them appearing once. The source material was peripheral blood. These receptors all stem from a man between 60 and 70 years old with COVID-19, enrolled during active disease.

V and J are TRBV25-1 and TRBJ2-3; 13 bases are shared with TRBD2. Germline V gene lookup returns CDR1 MGHDK and CDR2 SYGVNS. V lost 4 bases to trimming and J lost 9 bases; unmatched junction nucleotides: 7. The CDR3 spans 15 residues. The CDR3: CASSGAGLAGKTQYF. In DNA, the CDR3 is TGTGCCAGCAGTGGAGCGGGACTAGCGGGGAAAACGCAGTATTTT.

This chain uses TRBV20-1 with TRBJ1-2, with 9 bases matching TRBD1. The V gene end was trimmed by 3 bases and the J gene end by 8 bases; junction bases not matched to a gene: 10. The germline gives CDR1 DFQATT, CDR2 SNEGSKA (reference sequence). The length of the CDR3 is 14 residues. The CDR3 here is CSASLKGTGIGYTF. The DNA of the CDR3 is TGCAGTGCTAGTCTAAAGGGGACAGGGATCGGCTACACCTTC.

The V call is TRBV7-3, the J call TRBJ1-1, with 10 positions matching TRBD1. Trimming took 5 bases from V and 6 from J; bases not matched to a gene: 3. The CDR3 covers 13 residues. Germline V gene sequence: CDR1 SGHTA, CDR2 FQGTGA. CDR3 in DNA: TGTGCCAGCAGCCCGGACAGGGGGGCTGAAGCTTTCTTT. Amino acid sequence: CASSPDRGAEAFF.

This clone has more than one count but fewer than ten. The chain joins TRBV9 to TRBJ1-1; 12 bases match TRBD1. CDR1 and CDR2 (germline): SGDLS, YYNGEE. The CDR3 loop spans 17 amino acids. V dropped 3 bases and J dropped 6; count of bases not matched to a gene: 12. DNA for the CDR3: TGTGCCAGCAGCGCAAGCTGGGACAGGGGGCGCGAAGCTGAAGCTTTCTTT. Translated, it gives CASSASWDRGREAEAFF.

The chain joins TRBV5-4 to TRBJ2-7, with D perhaps TRBD1 (6 bases). Trimming took 7 bases from V and 5 from J, leaving 16 bases between them. From germline, CDR1 is SGHNT and CDR2 YYREEE (reference sequence). This CDR3 has 13 residues. In DNA form, the CDR3 reads TGTGCCAGCTGGGCCAATACAGGGAACGAGCAGTACTTC. Its protein product is CASWANTGNEQYF.

The gene calls are TRBV7-9 and TRBJ1-2; maybe TRBD1 (5 bases). There are 14 residues in the CDR3. V was cut by 5 bases and J by 0 bases, with 10 bases left in between. Germline CDR1 is SEHNR and CDR2 is FQNEAQ (reference sequence). CDR3 in DNA: TGTGCCAGCAGCAAAATAGGGGCTAACTATGGCTACACCTTC. Translating it yields CASSKIGANYGYTF.

V usage is TRBV29-1 and J usage is TRBJ2-5, with D hard to call. The germline V and J ends were trimmed by 6 bases and 5 bases, with 13 bases remaining between them. Germline V gene data show CDR1 as SQVTM and CDR2 as ANQGSEA. This CDR3 comprises 12 residues. CDR3 in DNA: TGCAGCGTCCAGATCCCCGTCGAGACCCAGTACTTC. The encoded protein is CSVQIPVETQYF.

CDR3 region: CASHLGRGTEAFF. The CDR3 coding sequence is TGTGCCAGCCACCTGGGGAGGGGCACTGAAGCTTTCTTT. This rearrangement joins TRBV6-6 to TRBJ1-1; D is possibly TRBD1 (5 bases). There are 13 residues in the CDR3. Trimming cost V 8 bases and J 4 bases, with 14 bases left between them. The germline V gene has CDR1 MNHNY and CDR2 SVGAGI (reference sequence).

The rearrangement joins TRBV27 to TRBJ1-1; D unclear. Germline-derived CDR1 and CDR2 are MNHEY and SMNVEV (reference sequence). The V gene lost 2 bases and the J gene lost 1 base, with 5 bases spanning the gap. The CDR3 is made up of 13 amino acids. The CDR3 sequence is CASSLNRNTEAFF. The CDR3 DNA is TGTGCCAGCAGTTTAAATCGGAACACTGAAGCTTTCTTT.

The J gene is TRBJ2-7, the V gene TRBV5-4; 11 nucleotides align to TRBD2. The CDR3 contains 16 residues. Per germline, CDR1 SGHNT and CDR2 YYREEE (reference sequence). V shed 0 bases, J shed 3 bases, and the junction held 5 bases outside the gene matches. The CDR3 DNA reads as TGTGCCAGCAGCTTGGGGGGGACTAGCGGCCACTACGAGCAGTACTTC. The encoded protein is CASSLGGTSGHYEQYF.

The rearrangement joins TRBV7-2 to TRBJ2-5, with 12 positions matching TRBD2. The CDR3 has 14 amino acids. Germline CDR1 is SGHTA and CDR2 is FQGNSA. V was pared by 2 bases and J by 5 bases, with 0 bases of the junction left unmatched. The CDR3 nucleotides read TGTGCCAGCAGCTTACTAGCGGGGGGGGAGACCCAGTACTTC. It codes for CASSLLAGGETQYF.

The chain uses TRBV11-1 and TRBJ1-2; TRBD1 matches 7 bases. V lost 5 bases and J lost 7; bases outside the gene matches: 13. Germline V CDR1 and CDR2: SGHAT, FQDESV (reference sequence). The CDR3 length is 15 residues. The CDR3 here is CASSTRQGEVVGYTF. The DNA for the CDR3 is TGTGCCAGCAGCACCCGACAGGGTGAAGTGGTTGGCTACACCTTC.

To note about this clone: The junction departs from the called germline gene at one end, perhaps through a read error. The V gene is TRBV2, the J gene TRBJ2-5; maybe TRBD2 (5 bases). CDR3 length equals 11 residues. Germline CDR1 is SNHLY and CDR2 is FYNNEI. CDR3 loop: CASSSDSPLHF. CDR3 coding DNA: TGTGCCAGCAGCTCGGACTCTCCACTCCACTTC.

The chain couples TRBV19 to TRBJ1-2; D may be TRBD1 (6 bases). CDR3 length equals 17 residues. Trimming removed 7 bases at V and 4 bases at J, with 25 bases between. Germline CDR1 reads LNHDA; CDR2 reads SQIVND (reference sequence). CDR3 region: CASTPLAPPQGGYGYTF. The CDR3, as DNA: TGTGCCAGTACCCCCCTAGCCCCCCCACAAGGGGGCTATGGCTACACCTTC.

V usage is TRBV9 and J usage is TRBJ1-3; 8 positions match TRBD1. CDR3 length: 16 amino acids. V was clipped by 0 bases and J by 4 bases; unmatched bases: 6. CDR1 and CDR2 from the germline V gene are SGDLS and YYNGEE. CDR3 bases: TGTGCCAGCAGCGTAGTTCCAGGGGGCGAAGGAAACACCATATATTTT. Its translation: CASSVVPGGEGNTIYF.

The rearrangement uses TRBV2 and TRBJ2-5, with D unclear. There are 9 residues in the CDR3. V shed 8 bases and J shed 5 bases, with 3 bases lying between them. Germline-derived CDR1 and CDR2 are SNHLY and FYNNEI. This CDR3 reads CASGETQYF. CDR3 in DNA: TGTGCCAGCGGCGAGACCCAGTACTTC. Full variable domain (outside the CDR3, taken from reference TRBV2 and TRBJ2-5): EPEVTQTPSHQVTQMGQEVILRCVPISNHLYFYWYRQILGQKVEFLVSFYNNEISEKSEIFDDQFSVERPDGSNFTLKIRSTKLEDSAMYFCASGETQYFGPGTRLLVL.

The chain carries TRBV5-1 and TRBJ2-1; 7 positions match TRBD1. Germline V gene data show CDR1 as SGHRS and CDR2 as YFSETQ. The CDR3 extends over 15 amino acids. J gave up 7 bases and V 2 bases, and 9 bases lay outside the gene matches. This chain's CDR3 is CASSFRDSSTNEQFF. CDR3 coding DNA: TGCGCCAGCAGCTTCAGGGACAGTAGTACAAATGAGCAGTTCTTC.

This clone has a handful of counts. This chain joins TRBV15 and TRBJ1-1; possibly TRBD1 for D (5 bases). V lost 8 bases, J lost 0 bases, and 10 bases lay in between. This CDR3 is built from 13 residues. The germline gives CDR1 LNHNV, CDR2 YYDKDF (reference sequence). Here the CDR3 reads CATEAGMNTEAFF. CDR3 in DNA: TGTGCCACCGAGGCAGGGATGAACACTGAAGCTTTCTTT. Supplemented by reference TRBV15 and TRBJ1-1, the full variable domain reads DAMVIQNPRYQVTQFGKPVTLSCSQTLNHNVMYWYQQKSSQAPKLLFHYYDKDFNNEADTPDNFQSRRPNTSFCFLDIRSPGLGDTAMYLCATEAGMNTEAFFGQGTRLTVV.

The count of this clone is one. The V and J genes are TRBV6-5 and TRBJ2-7; 9 positions match TRBD2. The germline gives CDR1 MNHEY, CDR2 SVGAGI. The CDR3 covers 15 residues. The V and J ends lost 2 bases and 7 bases, in that order; junction bases with no gene match: 9. As DNA, the CDR3 is TGTGCCAGCAGTTACCCGCGAGCGGGGGGAAGGGAGCAGTACTTC. It encodes CASSYPRAGGREQYF.

The gene calls are TRBV19 and TRBJ1-5, with a weak D call TRBD1 (6 bases). Trimming took 3 bases from V and 4 from J, leaving 16 bases between them. Germline V gives CDR1 LNHDA, CDR2 SQIVND (reference sequence). The CDR3 has 16 amino acids. The chain's CDR3 is CASSILGARGNQPQHF. CDR3 bases: TGTGCCAGTAGTATTTTGGGGGCTCGTGGGAATCAGCCCCAGCATTTT.

The rearrangement links TRBV2 to TRBJ2-7; 8 nucleotides agree with TRBD1. The germline CDR1 and CDR2 sequences are SNHLY and FYNNEI. V shed 4 bases and J 3 bases; nucleotides not matched to a gene: 5. The CDR3 runs 14 residues. CDR3 loop: CASSAGQANYEQYF. CDR3 nucleotides: TGTGCCAGCAGTGCGGGACAGGCTAACTACGAGCAGTACTTC. The entire variable domain, with the rest obtained from reference TRBV2 and TRBJ2-7, is as follows: EPEVTQTPSHQVTQMGQEVILRCVPISNHLYFYWYRQILGQKVEFLVSFYNNEISEKSEIFDDQFSVERPDGSNFTLKIRSTKLEDSAMYFCASSAGQANYEQYFGPGTRLTVT.

This clone was counted a few times. The V gene is TRBV19, the J gene TRBJ1-3, with 9 bases aligning to TRBD1. The CDR3 consists of 18 residues. CDR1 is LNHDA, CDR2 SQIVND, per germline (reference sequence). V dropped 5 bases and J dropped 0; count of bases not matched to a gene: 11. CDR3 sequence reads: CASSPSPGTGRSGNTIYF. In DNA, the CDR3 is TGTGCCAGTAGTCCCAGTCCCGGGACAGGGCGCTCTGGAAACACCATATATTTT.

This clone appeared once. The V and J genes are TRBV11-2 and TRBJ1-5; 7 nucleotides match TRBD1. This CDR3 contains 14 residues. In germline, CDR1 is SGHAT, CDR2 FQNNGV. V lost 1 base, J lost 4 bases, and 1 base stayed unmatched. The CDR3 DNA reads as TGTGCCAGCAGCTTAGGCAGGGGGAATCAGCCCCAGCATTTT. Translated, it gives CASSLGRGNQPQHF.

This rearrangement joins TRBV5-4 to TRBJ2-7, with TRBD1 identical over 11 bases. In germline, CDR1 is SGHNT, CDR2 YYREEE (reference sequence). The CDR3 runs 14 residues. Trimming cost V 4 bases and J 5 bases; bases outside gene matches: 5. DNA for the CDR3: TGTGCCAGCAGCACCGGACAGGGGGCAAACGAGCAGTACTTC. Its translation: CASSTGQGANEQYF.

In this sample, this clone turned up once. V usage is TRBV18 and J usage is TRBJ1-1, with D possibly matching TRBD1 (6 bases). The CDR3 has 13 amino acids. V lost 2 bases and J lost 3, with 7 bases in between. The germline CDR1 and CDR2 sequences are KGHSH and LQKENI. CDR3 DNA sequence: TGTGCCAGCTCACCAAACAGGGACACTGAAGCTTTCTTT. It codes for CASSPNRDTEAFF.

This rearrangement joins TRBV27 to TRBJ1-2, with TRBD1 identical over 8 bases. This CDR3 is built from 14 residues. J gave up 5 bases and V 2 bases, and 4 bases lay outside the gene matches. From germline, CDR1 is MNHEY and CDR2 SMNVEV (reference sequence). Written as DNA, the CDR3 is TGTGCCAGCAGTTTAGGACAGGGAGTATATGGCTACACCTTC. Translating it yields CASSLGQGVYGYTF.

The V and J genes are TRBV20-1 and TRBJ1-1, with D unresolved. The CDR3 extends over 15 amino acids. Germline loops: CDR1 DFQATT, CDR2 SNEGSKA (reference sequence). V was pared by 3 bases and J by 0 bases, with 14 bases between. The CDR3, as DNA: TGCAGTGCTAGTTCGGTGCGAGACTTGAACACTGAAGCTTTCTTT. It codes for CSASSVRDLNTEAFF.

The genes are TRBV19 and TRBJ2-7; a weak D match, TRBD1 (5 bases). This CDR3 is 15 amino acids long. The V and J ends lost 2 bases and 3 bases respectively, with 14 bases between them. In germline, CDR1 is LNHDA, CDR2 SQIVND (reference sequence). The CDR3 region is CASSIFRQGDYEQYF. The CDR3 DNA follows: TGTGCCAGTAGTATATTCCGCCAAGGGGACTACGAGCAGTACTTC. Drawing the rest from reference TRBV19 and TRBJ2-7, the complete variable domain is DGGITQSPKYLFRKEGQNVTLSCEQNLNHDAMYWYRQDPGQGLRLIYYSQIVNDFQKGDIAEGYSVSREKKESFPLTVTSAQKNPTAFYLCASSIFRQGDYEQYFGPGTRLTVT.

This chain uses TRBV7-2 with TRBJ1-5; tentative D call: TRBD1 (5 bases). Germline V CDR1 and CDR2: SGHTA, FQGNSA. V lost 4 bases and J lost 0, with 7 bases in between. The CDR3 extends over 14 amino acids. The CDR3 here is CASSWGYSNQPQHF. CDR3 DNA sequence: TGTGCCAGCAGCTGGGGCTATAGCAATCAGCCCCAGCATTTT.